The subject of this entry is one T cell receptor beta chain. V was trimmed by 2 bases and J by 6 bases, leaving 8 bases between them. Per the germline V gene, CDR1 is MDHEN and CDR2 is SYDVKM. This CDR3 comprises 12 residues. This record comes from a study of blood T cell repertoires in COVID-19. Original handling: Using reference gene primer amplification, nucleated cell counts were estimated. TCRdb's copy holds only in-frame clones and misses some; the assay was immunoSEQ multiplex PCR. D and trimming were read from the DNA, whereas the V and J calls and clone size are those reported in that table. The profile shows more than 65,000 clones, approximately 80% of them singletons.

Sequences were obtained from peripheral blood. The gene calls are TRBV28 and TRBJ2-7, with a tentative D call TRBD1 (5 bases). This TCR was recovered from a woman between 50 and 59 years old with acute or convalescent COVID-19. The CDR3 bases are TGTGCCAGCAGTTTAAGGGGCGGCGAGCAGTACTTC. It is translated as CASSLRGGEQYF.